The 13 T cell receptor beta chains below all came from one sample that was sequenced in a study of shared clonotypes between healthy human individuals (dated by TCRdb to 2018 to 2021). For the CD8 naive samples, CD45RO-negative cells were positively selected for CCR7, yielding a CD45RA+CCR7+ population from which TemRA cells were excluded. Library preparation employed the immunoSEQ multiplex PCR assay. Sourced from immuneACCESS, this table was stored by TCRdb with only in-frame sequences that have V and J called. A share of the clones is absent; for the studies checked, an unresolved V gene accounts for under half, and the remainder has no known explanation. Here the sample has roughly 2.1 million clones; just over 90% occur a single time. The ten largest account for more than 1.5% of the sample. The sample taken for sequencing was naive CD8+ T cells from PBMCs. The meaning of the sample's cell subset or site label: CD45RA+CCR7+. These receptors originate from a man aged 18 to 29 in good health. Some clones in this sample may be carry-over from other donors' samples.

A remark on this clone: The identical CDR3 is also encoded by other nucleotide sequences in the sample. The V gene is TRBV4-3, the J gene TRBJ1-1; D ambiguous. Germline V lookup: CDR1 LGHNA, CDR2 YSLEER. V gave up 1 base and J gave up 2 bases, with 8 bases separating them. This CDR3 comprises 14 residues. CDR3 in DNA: TGCGCCAGCAGCCAAGTTGAGGGAAACACTGAAGCTTTCTTT. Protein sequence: CASSQVEGNTEAFF.

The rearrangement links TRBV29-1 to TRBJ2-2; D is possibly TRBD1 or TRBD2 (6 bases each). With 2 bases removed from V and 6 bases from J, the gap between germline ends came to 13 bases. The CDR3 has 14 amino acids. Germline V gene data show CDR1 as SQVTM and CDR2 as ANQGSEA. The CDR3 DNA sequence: TGCAGCGTTGAATTTAGGGGGGCTCCCGGGGAGCTGTTTTTT. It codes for CSVEFRGAPGELFF.

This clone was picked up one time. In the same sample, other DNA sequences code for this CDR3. The DNA for the CDR3 is TGTGCCAGCAGCTTAGTCAGGGCTTACAATGAGCAGTTCTTC. This sequence encodes CASSLVRAYNEQFF. The gene calls are TRBV7-9 and TRBJ2-1; D might be TRBD1 (5 bases). The V gene's germline CDR1 is SEHNR and CDR2 FQNEAQ (reference sequence). V lost 1 base and J lost 4, with 8 bases in between. The CDR3 sequence is 14 residues long.

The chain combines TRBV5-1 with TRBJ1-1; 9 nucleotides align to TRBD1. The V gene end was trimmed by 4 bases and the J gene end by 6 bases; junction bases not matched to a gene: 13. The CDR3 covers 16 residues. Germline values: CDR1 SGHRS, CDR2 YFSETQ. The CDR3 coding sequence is TGCGCCAGCAGCCGTCCCGGGACAGGGCTGGCCGCTGAAGCTTTCTTT. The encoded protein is CASSRPGTGLAAEAFF.

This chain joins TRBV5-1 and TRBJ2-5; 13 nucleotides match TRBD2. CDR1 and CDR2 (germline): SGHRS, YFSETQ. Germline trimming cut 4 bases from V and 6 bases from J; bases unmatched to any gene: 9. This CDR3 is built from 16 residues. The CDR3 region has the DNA TGCGCCAGCAGCCGGGGACTAGCGGGATACGGAAAGACCCAGTACTTC. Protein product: CASSRGLAGYGKTQYF.

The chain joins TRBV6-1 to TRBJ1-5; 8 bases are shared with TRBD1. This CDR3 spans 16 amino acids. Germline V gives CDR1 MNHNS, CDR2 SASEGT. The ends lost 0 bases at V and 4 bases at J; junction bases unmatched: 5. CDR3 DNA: TGTGCCAGCAGTGAAGCGGCAGGGGGCGTAAATCAGCCCCAGCATTTT. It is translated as CASSEAAGGVNQPQHF.

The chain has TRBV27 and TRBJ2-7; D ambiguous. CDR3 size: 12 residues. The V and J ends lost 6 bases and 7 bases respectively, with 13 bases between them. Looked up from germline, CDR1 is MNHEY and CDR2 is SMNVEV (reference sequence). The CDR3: CASRGSPMEQYF. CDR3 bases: TGTGCCAGCAGGGGCAGTCCTATGGAGCAGTACTTC.

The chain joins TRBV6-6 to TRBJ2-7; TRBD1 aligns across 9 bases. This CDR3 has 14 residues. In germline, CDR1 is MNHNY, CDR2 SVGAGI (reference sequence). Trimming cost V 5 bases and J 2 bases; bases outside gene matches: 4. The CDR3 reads CASSTGTGTYEQYF. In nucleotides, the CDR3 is TGTGCCAGCAGTACCGGGACAGGGACCTACGAGCAGTACTTC.

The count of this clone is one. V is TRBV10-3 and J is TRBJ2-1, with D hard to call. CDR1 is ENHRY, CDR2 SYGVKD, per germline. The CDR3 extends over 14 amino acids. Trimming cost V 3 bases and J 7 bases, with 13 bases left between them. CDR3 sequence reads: CAISDVSLGNEQFF. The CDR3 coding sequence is TGTGCCATCAGTGACGTTTCCCTGGGGAATGAGCAGTTCTTC.

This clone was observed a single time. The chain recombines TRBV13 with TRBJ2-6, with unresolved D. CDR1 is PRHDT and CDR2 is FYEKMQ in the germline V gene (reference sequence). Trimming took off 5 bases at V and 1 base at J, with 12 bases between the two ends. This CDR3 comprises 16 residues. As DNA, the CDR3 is TGTGCCAGCAGCCCCAGCACGGATTCTGGGGCCAACGTCCTGACTTTC. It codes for CASSPSTDSGANVLTF.

CDR3 sequence (DNA): TGTGCCAGCAGCTTAAATATCGGTGCGGGAGGCTCCTACAATGAGCAGTTCTTC. Its translation is CASSLNIGAGGSYNEQFF. The chain links TRBV7-9 to TRBJ2-1; 8 nucleotides match TRBD2. The CDR3 sequence is 18 residues long. V gave up 2 bases and J gave up 0 bases; unmatched junction bases: 9. CDR1 SEHNR and CDR2 FQNEAQ come from the germline V gene (reference sequence).

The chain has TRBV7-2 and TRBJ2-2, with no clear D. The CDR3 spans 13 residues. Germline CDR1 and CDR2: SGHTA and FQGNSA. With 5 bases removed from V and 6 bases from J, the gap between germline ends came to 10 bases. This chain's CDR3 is CASSPVTPGELFF. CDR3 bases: TGTGCCAGCAGCCCAGTCACCCCCGGGGAGCTGTTTTTT.

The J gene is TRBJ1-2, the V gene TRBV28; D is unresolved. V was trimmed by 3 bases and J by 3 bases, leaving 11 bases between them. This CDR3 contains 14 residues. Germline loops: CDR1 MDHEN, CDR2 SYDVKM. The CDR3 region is CASSLWQVDYGYTF. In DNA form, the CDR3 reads TGTGCCAGCAGTTTGTGGCAGGTCGACTATGGCTACACCTTC.